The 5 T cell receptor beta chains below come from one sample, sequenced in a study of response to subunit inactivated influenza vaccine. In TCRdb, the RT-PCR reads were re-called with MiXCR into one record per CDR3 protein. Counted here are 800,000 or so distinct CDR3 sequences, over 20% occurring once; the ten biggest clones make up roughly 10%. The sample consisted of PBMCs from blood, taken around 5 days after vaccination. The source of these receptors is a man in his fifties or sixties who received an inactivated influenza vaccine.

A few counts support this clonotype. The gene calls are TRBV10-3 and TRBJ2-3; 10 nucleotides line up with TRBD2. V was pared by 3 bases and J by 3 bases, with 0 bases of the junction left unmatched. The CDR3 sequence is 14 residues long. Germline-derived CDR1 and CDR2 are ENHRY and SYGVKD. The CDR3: CAISDSGGTDTQYF. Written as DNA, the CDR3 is TGTGCCATCAGTGATAGCGGGGGGACAGATACGCAGTATTTT.

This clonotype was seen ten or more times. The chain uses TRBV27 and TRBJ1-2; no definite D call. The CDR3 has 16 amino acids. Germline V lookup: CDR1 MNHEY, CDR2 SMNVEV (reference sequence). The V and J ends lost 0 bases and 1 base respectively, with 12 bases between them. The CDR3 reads CASSLSLPTVNYGYTF. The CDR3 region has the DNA TGTGCCAGCAGTTTATCCCTCCCGACGGTTAACTATGGCTACACCTTC.

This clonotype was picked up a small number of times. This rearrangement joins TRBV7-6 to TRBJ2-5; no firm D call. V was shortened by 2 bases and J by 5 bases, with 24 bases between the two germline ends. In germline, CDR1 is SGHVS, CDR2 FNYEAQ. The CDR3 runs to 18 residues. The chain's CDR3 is CASSLIYETARTWETQYF. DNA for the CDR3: TGTGCCAGCAGCTTAATCTATGAGACGGCGAGGACCTGGGAGACCCAGTACTTC.

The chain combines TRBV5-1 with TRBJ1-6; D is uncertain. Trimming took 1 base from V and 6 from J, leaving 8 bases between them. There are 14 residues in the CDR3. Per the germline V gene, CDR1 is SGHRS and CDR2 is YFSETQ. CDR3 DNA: TGCGCCAGCAGCTTGCCAGGACTTAATTCACCCCTCCACTTT. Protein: CASSLPGLNSPLHF.

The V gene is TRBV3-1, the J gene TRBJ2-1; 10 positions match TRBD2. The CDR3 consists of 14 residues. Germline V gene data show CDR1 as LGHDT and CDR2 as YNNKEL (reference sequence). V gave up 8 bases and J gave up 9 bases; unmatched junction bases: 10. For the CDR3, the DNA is TGTGCCAGCGGAAGACTAGCGGGTACCGCTGAGCAGTTCTTC. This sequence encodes CASGRLAGTAEQFF.